This paragraph covers one T cell receptor (beta chain) sequence. A far bigger clonotype differs at one base, so this is likely a read error. The data derive from a study of regulatory T cells in long-lasting Graves disease. The time point: newly diagnosed GD, antithyroid drugs for less than 3 months. With RNA extracted from PBMCs as input, the TCR library was made. Combining iRepertoire HTBI primers with Arm-PCR of CDR3 regions, the authors built TCR beta libraries. One entry per CDR3 protein results from TCRdb running MiXCR on the multiplex PCR reads. The table records hundreds of thousands of distinct CDR3 sequences, around 12% of them present only once. This CDR3 is built from 15 residues. Germline lookup yields CDR1 SGDLS and CDR2 YYNGEE. V was shortened by 0 bases and J by 7 bases, with 17 bases between the two germline ends. This sample was shared with a second study, whose subject was T cells in Graves' hyperthyroidism and ophthalmopathy.

The TCR was taken from a young woman with Graves disease. The rearrangement joins TRBV9 to TRBJ2-7; D possibly corresponds to TRBD2 (5 bases). Sequencing used peripheral blood mononuclear cells (PBMCs), obtained at new diagnosis, from a patient treated with antithyroid drugs. CDR3 residues: CASSVAPSSYNEQYF. As DNA, the CDR3 is TGTGCCAGCAGCGTAGCGCCTAGCTCCTACAATGAGCAGTACTTC.